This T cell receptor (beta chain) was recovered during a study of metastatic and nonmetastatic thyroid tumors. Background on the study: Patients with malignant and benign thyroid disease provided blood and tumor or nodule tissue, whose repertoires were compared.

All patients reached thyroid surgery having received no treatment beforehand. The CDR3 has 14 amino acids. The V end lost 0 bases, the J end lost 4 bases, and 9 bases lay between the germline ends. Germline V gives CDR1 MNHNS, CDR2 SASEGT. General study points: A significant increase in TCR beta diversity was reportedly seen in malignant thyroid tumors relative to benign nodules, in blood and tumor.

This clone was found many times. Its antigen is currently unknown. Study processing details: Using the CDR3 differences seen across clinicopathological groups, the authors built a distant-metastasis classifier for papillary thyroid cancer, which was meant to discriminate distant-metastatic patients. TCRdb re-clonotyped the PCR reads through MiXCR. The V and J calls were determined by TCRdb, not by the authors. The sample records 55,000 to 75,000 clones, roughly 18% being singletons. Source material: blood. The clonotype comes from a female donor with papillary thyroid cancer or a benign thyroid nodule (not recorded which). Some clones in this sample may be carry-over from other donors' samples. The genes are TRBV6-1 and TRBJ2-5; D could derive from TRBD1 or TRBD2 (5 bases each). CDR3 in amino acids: CASSEAIGGETQYF. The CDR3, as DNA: TGTGCCAGCAGTGAAGCCATTGGGGGAGAGACCCAGTACTTC.